The present TCR beta chain was sequenced within a study of blood T cell repertoires in COVID-19. Looking at the study overall: The samples span acute and convalescent COVID-19 from the United States, Italy and Spain. Sources were T cells, B-cell-depleted T cells, or PBMCs; the material itself was cDNA or gDNA.

In the original workflow: Quantification of nucleated cells was approximated via reference gene primer amplification. Using immunoSEQ multiplex PCR, the repertoire was profiled, and TCRdb retains in-frame clones only, with some absent. That table is the source of V, J and clone size, and D and trimming were worked out from the DNA. The sample lists a few hundred thousand clones, roughly 86% occurring once. This CDR3 has 15 amino acids. CDR1 and CDR2 (germline): MRHNA, SNTAGT. The junction had 9 bases not matched to a gene; V was cut back by 6 bases and J by 6 bases. The chain uses TRBV6-4 and TRBJ2-1; 9 bases are shared with TRBD2. This receptor was taken from a human donor in a cohort sampled during active COVID-19. The material sequenced was peripheral blood. The CDR3 reads CASSPREGGFNEQFF. CDR3 in DNA: TGTGCCAGCAGCCCGCGGGAGGGAGGATTCAATGAGCAGTTCTTC.